Below are 29 T cell receptor beta chains sequenced from a single sample in a study of blood T cell repertoires in COVID-19. The method was immunoSEQ multiplex PCR; TCRdb's version includes in-frame clones alone and lacks a portion of them. The sample has fewer than 200,000 clones, around 84% seen once. Sequencing was carried out using peripheral blood. Source of these receptors: a human donor with acute or convalescent COVID-19. The donor label of this sample is uncertain.

CDR3 region: CASSLLGVWGSTEAFF. CDR3 nucleotides: TGTGCCAGCAGCTTGTTAGGGGTCTGGGGAAGCACTGAAGCTTTCTTT. The genes are TRBV7-8 and TRBJ1-1; TRBD1 is a possible D gene (5 bases). Germline V gene lookup returns CDR1 SGHVS and CDR2 FQNEAQ. V was clipped by 3 bases and J by 4 bases, with 18 bases between them. This CDR3 has 16 amino acids.

This clone showed up just a few times. The chain combines TRBV2 with TRBJ1-2; TRBD1 matches at 7 bases. This CDR3 spans 13 amino acids. After removal of 6 bases from V and 3 bases from J, the junction contained 4 bases not matched to a gene. Germline CDR1 SNHLY, CDR2 FYNNEI. The CDR3 region is CASRPGTDYGYTF. The CDR3 DNA sequence: TGTGCCAGCAGACCCGGGACAGACTATGGCTACACCTTC.

The count of this clone is one. The chain combines TRBV5-1 with TRBJ1-1; D unclear. The germline gives CDR1 SGHRS, CDR2 YFSETQ. The CDR3 consists of 13 residues. V was pared by 4 bases and J by 4 bases, with 11 bases between. CDR3 sequence: CASSDSVGTEAFF. In nucleotides, the CDR3 is TGCGCCAGCAGCGATTCGGTCGGCACTGAAGCTTTCTTT.

The genes are TRBV2 and TRBJ1-2, with TRBD1 as a possible D gene (6 bases). Germline V lookup: CDR1 SNHLY, CDR2 FYNNEI. The CDR3 consists of 14 residues. V shed 9 bases and J shed 4 bases, with 18 bases lying between them. Here the CDR3 reads CARERSQGAYGYTF. The CDR3 coding sequence is TGTGCCAGGGAGAGATCACAGGGCGCCTATGGCTACACCTTC.

The chain couples TRBV19 to TRBJ2-1, with 8 bases identical to TRBD2. V lost 2 bases and J lost 0; bases outside the gene matches: 6. Germline loops: CDR1 LNHDA, CDR2 SQIVND (reference sequence). This CDR3 contains 17 residues. In DNA, the CDR3 is TGTGCCAGTAGTATAATTAGGGCGGGGGGCTCCTACAATGAGCAGTTCTTC. It specifies CASSIIRAGGSYNEQFF.

V gene TRBV11-3 combines with J gene TRBJ1-6; no firm D call. The CDR3 sequence is 14 residues long. V was shortened by 3 bases and J by 10 bases, with 13 bases between the two germline ends. Germline CDR1 and CDR2: SGHNT and YENEEA. CDR3 DNA sequence: TGTGCCAGCAGCTTGTTTACCGAGAGATCACCCCTCCACTTT. It codes for CASSLFTERSPLHF.

This clone was seen a single time. This rearrangement joins TRBV9 to TRBJ2-4, with a tentative D call TRBD1 (6 bases). This CDR3 comprises 14 residues. The germline V gene has CDR1 SGDLS and CDR2 YYNGEE. V lost 3 bases, J lost 0 bases, and 7 bases lay in between. The DNA for the CDR3 is TGTGCCAGCAGCGGGACAGCAGCCAAAAACATTCAGTACTTC. This translates into CASSGTAAKNIQYF.

This chain joins TRBV6-5 and TRBJ2-2; possible D gene TRBD1, 6 bases. Trimming cost V 6 bases and J 3 bases, with 8 bases left between them. The CDR3 has 13 residues. Per the germline V gene, CDR1 is MNHEY and CDR2 is SVGAGI. The CDR3 region has the DNA TGTGCCAGCAGGGCAGGGGACACCGGGGAGCTGTTTTTT. This gives the protein CASRAGDTGELFF.

V and J are TRBV30 and TRBJ1-6; perhaps TRBD1 as D (5 bases). Trimming stripped 3 bases from V and 0 bases from J, with 12 bases between. Germline-derived CDR1 and CDR2 are GTSNPN and SVGIG (reference sequence). The CDR3 has 16 residues. The CDR3 protein is CAWRWGGSSYNSPLHF. CDR3 bases: TGTGCCTGGAGGTGGGGGGGGAGCTCCTATAATTCACCCCTCCACTTT.

The table lists this clone with a count of one. This sequence joins TRBV7-2 and TRBJ1-5; TRBD1 is a possible D gene (5 bases). The CDR3 spans 14 residues. Germline V gene sequence: CDR1 SGHTA, CDR2 FQGNSA. V lost 5 bases to trimming and J lost 6 bases, with 14 bases between them. The CDR3 DNA is TGTGCCAGCAGCCCGACCAGGGTGGGTCAGCCCCAGCATTTT. Protein sequence: CASSPTRVGQPQHF.

The chain combines TRBV29-1 with TRBJ1-1, with D maybe TRBD1 (5 bases). With 8 bases removed from V and 1 base from J, the gap between germline ends came to 11 bases. The CDR3 has 12 residues. Germline CDR1 and CDR2: SQVTM and ANQGSEA. DNA for the CDR3: TGCAGCTTTAGTAGGGGGAACACTGAAGCTTTCTTT. Translated, it gives CSFSRGNTEAFF.

The chain recombines TRBV7-2 with TRBJ1-2; D is ambiguous. Germline CDR1 reads SGHTA; CDR2 reads FQGNSA. The CDR3 loop spans 14 amino acids. V dropped 1 base and J dropped 7 bases, with 13 bases sitting between them. CDR3 DNA sequence: TGTGCCAGCAGCTTAGTGAAACCCGGGGTTGGCTACACCTTC. Protein sequence: CASSLVKPGVGYTF.

The chain combines TRBV3-1 (or the pseudogene TRBV3-2) with TRBJ1-2; maybe TRBD1 (5 bases). Germline CDR1 is LGHDT and CDR2 is YNNKEL (reference sequence). This CDR3 has 14 amino acids. V lost 0 bases and J lost 2, with 7 bases in between. This chain's CDR3 is CASSQETGNYGYTF. In nucleotides, the CDR3 is TGTGCCAGCAGCCAAGAAACAGGCAACTATGGCTACACCTTC.

The V and J genes are TRBV24-1 and TRBJ1-1; no clear D. Trimming removed 3 bases from V and 9 bases from J, with 10 bases in between. The CDR3 runs to 12 residues. The germline V gene encodes CDR1 KGHDR and CDR2 SFDVKD. As DNA, the CDR3 is TGTGCCACCAGTGATCCCGGGAGTAAAGCTTTCTTT. Translated: CATSDPGSKAFF.

The rearrangement links TRBV30 to TRBJ1-3; no reliable D call. The V gene's germline CDR1 is GTSNPN and CDR2 SVGIG (reference sequence). The germline V and J ends were trimmed by 4 bases and 2 bases, with 6 bases remaining between them. The CDR3 consists of 12 residues. The CDR3 region has the DNA TGTGCCTGGACTATTACTGGAAACACCATATATTTT. Translated: CAWTITGNTIYF.

The rearrangement uses TRBV25-1 and TRBJ2-1; 8 nucleotides match TRBD2. CDR1 is MGHDK, CDR2 SYGVNS, per germline. The CDR3 runs to 17 residues. After removal of 3 bases from V and 9 bases from J, the junction contained 16 bases not matched to a gene. CDR3 in amino acids: CASSDLLRAGAVGEQFF. CDR3 DNA sequence: TGTGCCAGCAGTGACCTACTAAGAGCGGGGGCCGTCGGTGAGCAGTTCTTC.

DNA of the CDR3: TGTGCCAGCAGCCAAGGCGGGACTAGCGAGGTGGTGAACGAGCAGTACTTC. Amino acid sequence: CASSQGGTSEVVNEQYF. V is TRBV4-2 and J is TRBJ2-7; the match to TRBD2 covers 10 bases. The CDR3 sequence is 17 residues long. Germline V gives CDR1 LGHNA, CDR2 YNFKEQ. J lost 5 bases, V lost 1 base, and 11 bases had no gene match.

This chain joins TRBV9 and TRBJ1-1, with D tentatively TRBD1 (6 bases). The CDR3 loop spans 14 amino acids. V was trimmed by 4 bases and J by 6 bases, leaving 16 bases between them. The germline V gene has CDR1 SGDLS and CDR2 YYNGEE. CDR3 bases: TGTGCCAGCAGCCTCCAAGGGGGTACTTCTGAAGCTTTCTTT. Translating it yields CASSLQGGTSEAFF.

The CDR3 DNA sequence: TGTGCCAGCTCACCTAATACAGGGGGAAGCGGTTCACCCCTCCACTTT. This codes for CASSPNTGGSGSPLHF. This chain connects TRBV18 to TRBJ1-6; TRBD1 aligns across 8 bases. The CDR3 consists of 16 residues. After removal of 3 bases from V and 9 bases from J, the junction contained 10 bases not matched to a gene. CDR1 is KGHSH and CDR2 is LQKENI in the germline V gene. Full variable domain (outside the CDR3, taken from reference TRBV18 and TRBJ1-6): NAGVMQNPRHLVRRRGQEARLRCSPMKGHSHVYWYRQLPEEGLKFMVYLQKENIIDESGMPKERFSAEFPKEGPSILRIQQVVRGDSAAYFCASSPNTGGSGSPLHFGNGTRLTVT.

The chain is built from TRBV7-9 and TRBJ2-3; a possible D gene is TRBD2 (6 bases). The CDR3 contains 14 residues. Germline V gene data show CDR1 as SEHNR and CDR2 as FQNEAQ (reference sequence). The V gene lost 1 base and the J gene lost 5 bases, with 10 bases spanning the gap. CDR3 sequence reads: CASSLGGVGDTQYF. For the CDR3, the DNA is TGTGCCAGCAGCTTAGGGGGGGTAGGAGATACGCAGTATTTT.

This clone was counted once. V and J are TRBV6-6 and TRBJ1-2, with D perhaps TRBD1 (5 bases). CDR1 MNHNY and CDR2 SVGAGI come from the germline V gene (reference sequence). With 0 bases removed from V and 3 bases from J, the gap between germline ends came to 8 bases. CDR3 size: 14 residues. This CDR3 reads CASSYSGRDYGYTF. The CDR3 DNA sequence: TGTGCCAGCAGTTACTCTGGCAGGGACTATGGCTACACCTTC.

The J gene is TRBJ1-2, the V gene TRBV29-1; 8 bases fit TRBD1. With 4 bases clipped from V and 4 bases from J, the junction kept 5 bases outside the gene matches. Germline assignment: CDR1 SQVTM and CDR2 ANQGSEA. The CDR3 sequence is 13 residues long. CDR3 loop: CSVGTGPLYGYTF. Here the CDR3 DNA reads TGCAGCGTTGGGACAGGGCCCCTCTATGGCTACACCTTC.

This clone was detected once. This rearrangement joins TRBV5-1 to TRBJ1-3, with D unclear. The V gene lost 4 bases and the J gene lost 3 bases, with 11 bases spanning the gap. The CDR3 extends over 14 amino acids. Germline V gene sequence: CDR1 SGHRS, CDR2 YFSETQ. The CDR3 protein is CASSSGGDGNTIYF. In DNA form, the CDR3 reads TGCGCCAGCAGCAGCGGTGGTGATGGAAACACCATATATTTT.

The V call is TRBV4-3, the J call TRBJ1-1, with TRBD1 identical over 8 bases. CDR1 and CDR2 from the germline V gene are LGHNA and YSLEER. The CDR3 has 15 amino acids. Trimming took 4 bases from V and 4 from J; bases not matched to a gene: 8. The CDR3 here is CASSLQTTGATEAFF. The DNA of the CDR3 is TGCGCCAGCAGCCTTCAAACGACAGGGGCCACTGAAGCTTTCTTT.

This clone was counted a few times. The junction departs from germline at one end; a sequencing error may be responsible. The rearrangement uses TRBV4-2 and TRBJ2-5; 16 nucleotides match TRBD2. Germline CDR1 LGHNA, CDR2 YNFKEQ. The CDR3 runs to 17 residues. CDR3 bases: TGTGCCAGCAGTCAAGCGGGGACTAGCGGGGGGGCGAAGACCCAGTACTTC. Translation gives CASSQAGTSGGAKTQYF.

This chain connects TRBV6-6 to TRBJ1-5; D may be TRBD1 (5 bases). V shed 7 bases and J shed 4 bases, with 17 bases lying between them. In germline, CDR1 is MNHNY, CDR2 SVGAGI (reference sequence). The CDR3 contains 15 residues. The CDR3 nucleotides read TGTGCCAGCACTTATCGACAGAATAGTAATCAGCCCCAGCATTTT. Its protein is CASTYRQNSNQPQHF.

The rearrangement links TRBV5-1 to TRBJ1-1, with D maybe TRBD1 (5 bases). Germline CDR1 and CDR2: SGHRS and YFSETQ. Trimming stripped 0 bases from V and 4 bases from J, with 13 bases between. The CDR3 runs 15 residues. The CDR3 DNA reads TGCGCCAGCAGCTTGGGAAGGGGTTTGGCCACTGAAGCTTTCTTT. It is translated as CASSLGRGLATEAFF. Drawing the rest from reference TRBV5-1 and TRBJ1-1, the complete variable domain is KAGVTQTPRYLIKTRGQQVTLSCSPISGHRSVSWYQQTPGQGLQFLFEYFSETQRNKGNFPGRFSGRQFSNSRSEMNVSTLELGDSALYLCASSLGRGLATEAFFGQGTRLTVV.

This chain links TRBV5-4 with TRBJ2-2; possible D gene TRBD2, 5 bases. V was clipped by 7 bases and J by 8 bases, with 15 bases between them. Germline V gene lookup returns CDR1 SGHNT and CDR2 YYREEE (reference sequence). This CDR3 has 13 residues. CDR3 in DNA: TGTGCCAGCGTCCGAGGAAGGACTGGGGAGCTGTTTTTT. This encodes CASVRGRTGELFF.

The rearrangement uses TRBV5-4 and TRBJ1-1, with 7 bases fitting TRBD1. V was clipped by 0 bases and J by 1 base; unmatched bases: 9. Germline CDR1 is SGHNT and CDR2 is YYREEE (reference sequence). The CDR3 sequence is 17 residues long. CDR3 region: CASSLGGQSVGNTEAFF. The CDR3 DNA is TGTGCCAGCAGCTTGGGGGGACAGAGTGTCGGGAACACTGAAGCTTTCTTT.